These 2 T cell receptor beta chains came from one sample sequenced in a study of blood T cells in healthy people across ages. The second PCR ran about 6 to 11 cycles with a sample-barcoded 5' primer and J-beta primers. TCRdb fed the 5' RACE reads into MiXCR, producing one record per CDR3 protein. The profile covers hundreds of thousands of distinct CDR3 sequences, with 20% to 30% appearing a single time and 3% taken by the ten largest. These data also featured in a second study, about T cells of mothers and their children.

Sequences were obtained from blood. Receptors originate from a boy aged 5-17 years in good health.

The chain is built from TRBV5-6 and TRBJ2-2; D possibly corresponds to TRBD1 (5 bases). Trimming stripped 7 bases from V and 1 base from J, with 11 bases between. The CDR3 has 14 residues. Germline values: CDR1 SGHDT, CDR2 YYEEEE. The DNA for the CDR3 is TGTGCCAGCCACCAGGGTGGGAACACCGGGGAGCTGTTTTTT. This encodes CASHQGGNTGELFF. Full variable domain (rest looked up from reference TRBV5-6 and TRBJ2-2): DAGVTQSPTHLIKTRGQQVTLRCSPKSGHDTVSWYQQALGQGPQFIFQYYEEEERQRGNFPDRFSGHQFPNYSSELNVNALLLGDSALYLCASHQGGNTGELFFGEGSRLTVL.

This clonotype was observed a few times. V usage is TRBV19 and J usage is TRBJ1-1, with D tentatively TRBD1 (6 bases). The CDR3 totals 16 residues. CDR1 is LNHDA, CDR2 SQIVND, per germline (reference sequence). V lost 9 bases to trimming and J lost 4 bases, with 24 bases between them. The CDR3, as DNA: TGTGCCAGCGTGGTCGGGGGGCTAGGTGGTGGCACTGAAGCTTTCTTT. Translation gives CASVVGGLGGGTEAFF.